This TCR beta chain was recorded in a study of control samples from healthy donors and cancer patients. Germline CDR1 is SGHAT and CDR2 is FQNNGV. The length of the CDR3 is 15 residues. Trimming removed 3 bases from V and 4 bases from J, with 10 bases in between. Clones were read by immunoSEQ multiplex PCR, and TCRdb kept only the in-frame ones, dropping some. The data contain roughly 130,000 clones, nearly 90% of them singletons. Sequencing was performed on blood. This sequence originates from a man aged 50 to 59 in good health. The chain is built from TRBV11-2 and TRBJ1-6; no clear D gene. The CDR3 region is CASSFTGKYNSPLHF. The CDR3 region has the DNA TGTGCCAGCAGCTTTACGGGCAAATATAATTCACCCCTCCACTTT.